The clone carrying this TCR beta chain was recorded many times. Its antigen is unidentified. This library used roughly 0.4 ug RNA and molecular barcoded adaptors spanning alpha/delta and beta/gamma chains. In TCRdb, the reads were re-called with MiXCR into one record per CDR3 protein. This table holds roughly 67,000 distinct CDR3 sequences, roughly 18% found once. CDR3 length: 15 amino acids. Per the germline V gene, CDR1 is SEHNR and CDR2 is FQNEAQ (reference sequence). V gave up 3 bases and J gave up 5 bases; unmatched junction bases: 6. This sample was taken from a study of read filtering for tumor transcriptome and immune sequencing. Study as a whole: DNase treatment preceded whole-transcriptome library preparation. Study findings and constraints: This fraction held mixed bone marrow immune cells after CD138-negative sorting. Single-read clonotypes: approximately 87% of IR-seq clonotypes (about 4% of reads), about 75% of RNA-seq clonotypes (roughly 49% of reads). Compared with RNA-seq, IR-seq gave much higher clonotype depth and reliability.

This sequence originates from a donor at least 40 years old with multiple myeloma. The rearrangement uses TRBV7-9 and TRBJ2-5, with 10 nucleotides matching TRBD1. The sample comprised a population of CD138-negative cells sorted from bone marrow. CDR3 in amino acids: CASSLTTGGRETQYF. CDR3 in DNA: TGTGCCAGCAGCTTGACGACAGGGGGCCGTGAGACCCAGTACTTC. Variable domain in full (rest from reference TRBV7-9 and TRBJ2-5): DTGVSQNPRHKITKRGQNVTFRCDPISEHNRLYWYRQTLGQGPEFLTYFQNEAQLEKSRLLSDRFSAERPKGSFSTLEIQRTEQGDSAMYLCASSLTTGGRETQYFGPGTRLLVL.